Here is one TCR beta chain with its context. Its specificity is not known. The entry originates in a study of cytomegalovirus exposure and HLA in healthy donors. Overall study findings and caveats: The study flagged 150 to 200 TCR beta chains as cytomegalovirus-associated.

A multiplex PCR was run with 60 Vbeta primers and 13 Jbeta primers. Only in-frame clones appear in the TCRdb table, and some are missing; sequencing was by immunoSEQ multiplex PCR. In all, the sample yields about 160,000 clones. Specimen: PBMCs. The origin of this receptor is a woman in her sixties or seventies in good health and CMV-seronegative.

CDR3: CASRTGQGASEEKLFF. CDR3 nucleotides: TGTGCCAGTAGGACGGGACAGGGGGCCTCAGAAGAAAAACTGTTTTTT. This chain links TRBV19 with TRBJ1-4; 12 bases map to TRBD1. The length of the CDR3 is 16 residues. In germline, CDR1 is LNHDA, CDR2 SQIVND (reference sequence). V lost 6 bases to trimming and J lost 8 bases; unmatched junction nucleotides: 10.